What follows are 22 T cell receptor beta chains derived from one specimen sequenced in a study of prognosis after radiotherapy for stage I lung cancer. Two-round multiplex PCR on genomic DNA was the method by which TCR beta CDR3 was amplified. First-round PCR amplification was performed with primers specific to each TRBV and TRBJ gene. One entry per CDR3 protein, called by TCRdb with MiXCR from the multiplex PCR reads. The sample lists 30,000 to 40,000 distinct CDR3 sequences, under 40% occurring once. Sequenced here: PBMCs, sampled before or after stereotactic body radiation therapy (not recorded which). These receptor sequences come from a donor over 45 with non-small cell lung cancer.

In its sample, this clonotype was seen many times. The J gene is TRBJ2-7, the V gene TRBV9; D is unclear. Looked up from germline, CDR1 is SGDLS and CDR2 is YYNGEE. The V and J ends lost 4 bases and 3 bases respectively, with 11 bases between them. The length of the CDR3 is 13 residues. The DNA for the CDR3 is TGTGCCAGCAGCCCCCAAGCCAGCTACGAGCAGTACTTC. As protein: CASSPQASYEQYF.

For this clonotype: A read error is likely here: a far larger clone is one base away. This chain uses TRBV7-2 with TRBJ1-4, with D possibly matching TRBD1 (6 bases). Per germline, CDR1 SGHTA and CDR2 FQGNSA. This CDR3 is 15 amino acids long. CDR3 DNA sequence: TGTGCCAGCAGCGGGGGGGGGACAACTAGTGAAAAACTGTTTTTT. Amino acid sequence: CASSGGGTTSEKLFF. Full variable domain (remainder filled in from reference TRBV7-2 and TRBJ1-4): GAGVSQSPSNKVTEKGKDVELRCDPISGHTALYWYRQSLGQGLEFLIYFQGNSAPDKSGLPSDRFSAERTGGSVSTLTIQRTQQEDSAVYLCASSGGGTTSEKLFFGSGTQLSVL.

This clonotype showed up many times. The chain employs TRBV20-1 and TRBJ2-5; D gene ambiguous. The CDR3 loop spans 13 amino acids. CDR1 is DFQATT and CDR2 is SNEGSKA in the germline V gene (reference sequence). V was pared by 6 bases and J by 4 bases, with 15 bases between. The DNA of the CDR3 is TGCAGTGCAAACAGCCTTTCAGGAGAGACCCAGTACTTC. It codes for CSANSLSGETQYF.

This clonotype has more than one count but fewer than ten. The V and J genes are TRBV5-1 and TRBJ2-7; 9 bases line up with TRBD1. The CDR3 covers 14 residues. Germline CDR1 is SGHRS and CDR2 is YFSETQ. V gave up 2 bases and J gave up 7 bases; unmatched junction bases: 7. CDR3 region: CASSLLTGGTEQYF. The CDR3 nucleotides are TGCGCCAGCAGCTTACTGACAGGGGGAACGGAGCAGTACTTC.

The chain joins TRBV6-1 to TRBJ2-1; D is unresolved. Germline V gene lookup returns CDR1 MNHNS and CDR2 SASEGT. Trimming shortened V by 3 bases and J by 2 bases, and 14 bases separated the two germline ends. The CDR3 has 16 residues. CDR3 sequence reads: CASSDLGPRTYNEQFF. The CDR3 DNA is TGTGCCAGCAGTGATTTAGGGCCGAGGACCTACAATGAGCAGTTCTTC.

The J gene is TRBJ2-7, the V gene TRBV2; unclear D gene. CDR3 size: 14 residues. Between the trimmed V and J ends, which lost 0 bases and 6 bases, there was a span of 12 bases. Looked up from germline, CDR1 is SNHLY and CDR2 is FYNNEI. The CDR3 coding sequence is TGTGCCAGCAGTGAAGCGGGCCGTTTGGGCGAGCAGTACTTC. This encodes CASSEAGRLGEQYF.

This clonotype was counted ten times or more. This rearrangement joins TRBV4-2 to TRBJ1-2; 10 bases line up with TRBD1. The germline gives CDR1 LGHNA, CDR2 YNFKEQ. This CDR3 region has 15 residues. Trimming removed 1 base from V and 8 bases from J; junction bases left unmatched: 7. As DNA, the CDR3 is TGTGCCAGCAGCCAAGGCGGACAGGGGGGGGGCGGCTACACCTTC. Translated, it gives CASSQGGQGGGGYTF.

This clonotype was counted many times. The V call is TRBV19, the J call TRBJ2-1; 12 bases align to TRBD2. After removal of 1 base from V and 8 bases from J, the junction contained 3 bases not matched to a gene. Germline V gene sequence: CDR1 LNHDA, CDR2 SQIVND (reference sequence). The CDR3 consists of 15 residues. The CDR3 bases are TGTGCCAGTAGTATAGGGCTAGCGGGAGGGGATGAGCAGTTCTTC. Amino acid sequence: CASSIGLAGGDEQFF.

This chain connects TRBV28 to TRBJ2-3; D not resolved. The CDR3 has 16 amino acids. From germline, CDR1 is MDHEN and CDR2 SYDVKM. Between the trimmed V and J ends, which lost 4 bases and 6 bases, there was a span of 20 bases. CDR3 protein: CASSSDRTLFGDTQYF. Here the CDR3 DNA reads TGTGCCAGCAGTTCCGACCGGACCCTTTTCGGTGATACGCAGTATTTT.

This clonotype occurred many times. J is TRBJ2-2 and V is TRBV2; no reliable D call. V dropped 4 bases and J dropped 9 bases, with 9 bases sitting between them. CDR3 length: 12 amino acids. Germline V gene lookup returns CDR1 SNHLY and CDR2 FYNNEI. This CDR3 reads CASSVPGRELFF. As DNA, the CDR3 is TGTGCCAGCAGTGTCCCTGGCCGGGAGCTGTTTTTT.

The gene calls are TRBV19 and TRBJ1-5; D call uncertain. The V end lost 1 base, the J end lost 4 bases, and 5 bases lay between the germline ends. The CDR3 has 13 amino acids. CDR1 and CDR2 (germline): LNHDA, SQIVND (reference sequence). CDR3 sequence (DNA): TGTGCCAGTAGTATAGGGGGAAATCAGCCCCAGCATTTT. Protein: CASSIGGNQPQHF.

This clonotype was recorded at least ten times. The rearrangement uses TRBV18 and TRBJ2-2; D not resolved. The CDR3 totals 13 residues. Trimming left V 0 bases short and J 5 bases short, with 4 bases between. Germline CDR1 reads KGHSH; CDR2 reads LQKENI. CDR3: CASSPPGTGELFF. Written as DNA, the CDR3 is TGTGCCAGCTCACCACCGGGGACCGGGGAGCTGTTTTTT.

There are many counts of this clonotype. The V and J genes are TRBV5-1 and TRBJ2-1; D not resolved. V dropped 1 base and J dropped 7 bases, with 9 bases sitting between them. Germline V lookup: CDR1 SGHRS, CDR2 YFSETQ. The length of the CDR3 is 13 residues. CDR3 coding DNA: TGCGCCAGCAGCTTGAGGGTGTCAAATGAGCAGTTCTTC. Residues: CASSLRVSNEQFF.

This clonotype has at least ten counts. The chain couples TRBV19 to TRBJ1-1, with D possibly TRBD1 on 5 matching bases. The length of the CDR3 is 13 residues. Germline assignment: CDR1 LNHDA and CDR2 SQIVND (reference sequence). V was cut by 5 bases and J by 7 bases, with 14 bases left in between. The CDR3 region is CASSGDRQFEAFF. The DNA for the CDR3 is TGTGCCAGTAGTGGGGATCGACAGTTTGAAGCTTTCTTT.

The chain combines TRBV20-1 with TRBJ2-2, with no clear D. Trimming took 6 bases from V and 1 from J, leaving 21 bases between them. The CDR3 consists of 17 residues. Looked up from germline, CDR1 is DFQATT and CDR2 is SNEGSKA (reference sequence). The DNA for the CDR3 is TGCAGTGCGCGAAGCACCTGGGGTATCATGAACACCGGGGAGCTGTTTTTT. Translating gives CSARSTWGIMNTGELFF.

Comment on this clonotype: One junction end does not reproduce the germline sequence, and a read error may be involved. This rearrangement joins TRBV6-2 or TRBV6-3 to TRBJ2-3; 7 positions match TRBD2. The germline gives CDR1 MNHEY, CDR2 SVGEGT. CDR3 length: 15 amino acids. CDR3 region: CASSGGGAITDTQYF. The CDR3 nucleotides read TGTGCCAGCAGTGGGGGAGGGGCCATCACAGATACTCAGTATTTT.

This clonotype was observed many times. This chain uses TRBV12-3 or TRBV12-4 with TRBJ1-2, with a possible D match to TRBD1 (5 bases). Trimming took 3 bases from V and 8 from J, leaving 10 bases between them. The CDR3 is 12 residues long. CDR3 sequence reads: CASSFPGYGYTF. The CDR3 bases are TGTGCCAGCAGTTTTCCAGGGTACGGCTACACCTTC.

By proportion, this clonotype is medium-sized. The V and J genes are TRBV28 and TRBJ2-7; 9 bases fit TRBD1. Trimming removed 7 bases from V and 6 bases from J; junction bases left unmatched: 7. Germline V gene data show CDR1 as MDHEN and CDR2 as SYDVKM. The CDR3 covers 13 residues. DNA of the CDR3: TGTGCCAGCATACCGGGACAGGGTGGCGAGCAGTACTTC. Residues: CASIPGQGGEQYF.

This clonotype was seen repeatedly, ten times or more. The chain is built from TRBV27 and TRBJ2-2; D is ambiguous. The CDR3 runs to 15 residues. V lost 5 bases and J lost 7, with 17 bases in between. Germline-derived CDR1 and CDR2 are MNHEY and SMNVEV (reference sequence). The CDR3 here is CASSPLDVYLGELFF. The CDR3 region has the DNA TGTGCCAGCAGTCCCCTAGACGTCTATCTCGGGGAGCTGTTTTTT.

A note on this clonotype: Just one base apart from a much larger clone, this may be a read error. The CDR3 protein is CASRSGQGRAEAFF. The CDR3 bases are TGTGCCAGCCGGAGCGGACAGGGGAGGGCTGAAGCTTTCTTT. This chain connects TRBV19 to TRBJ1-1; the match to TRBD1 covers 9 bases. The V segment lost 9 bases and the J segment 6 bases; nucleotides outside the gene matches: 11. CDR1 and CDR2 (germline): LNHDA, SQIVND (reference sequence). There are 14 residues in the CDR3.

At least ten counts were recorded for this clonotype. The chain carries TRBV24-1 and TRBJ2-6, with 7 bases aligning to TRBD1. The CDR3 spans 16 residues. Germline CDR1 KGHDR, CDR2 SFDVKD. Unmatched junction bases numbered 10, after V lost 8 bases and J lost 4 bases. CDR3 sequence (DNA): TGTGCCACCACTAGAACAGGGGCGTGGGGGGCCAACGTCCTGACTTTC. Its protein is CATTRTGAWGANVLTF.

Of note for this clonotype: One junction end disagrees with the germline gene, perhaps due to a read error. The genes are TRBV28 and TRBJ2-5; D gene uncertain. The germline CDR1 and CDR2 sequences are MDHEN and SYDVKM. This CDR3 is 14 amino acids long. CDR3 DNA: TGTGCCAGCAGACCAACGCGGCTCCAAGAGACCAAGTACTTC. Translating it yields CASRPTRLQETKYF.